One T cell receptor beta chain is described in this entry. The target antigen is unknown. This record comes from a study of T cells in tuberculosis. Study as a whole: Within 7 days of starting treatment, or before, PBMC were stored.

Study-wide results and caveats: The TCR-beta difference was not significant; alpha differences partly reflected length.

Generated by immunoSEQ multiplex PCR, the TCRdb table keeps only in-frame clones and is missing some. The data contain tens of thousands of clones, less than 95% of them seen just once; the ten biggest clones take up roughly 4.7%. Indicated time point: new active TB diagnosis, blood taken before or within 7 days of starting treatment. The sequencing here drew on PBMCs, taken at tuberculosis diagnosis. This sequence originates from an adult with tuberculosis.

The CDR3 nucleotides read TGTGCCAGCAGGAGCACCGGGACAGACGAGTACTTC. Translation gives CASRSTGTDEYF. The rearrangement uses TRBV28 and TRBJ2-4; 7 bases map to TRBD1. The germline gives CDR1 MDHEN, CDR2 SYDVKM. Losses at the gene ends were 6 bases for V and 14 bases for J; bases not matched to a gene: 10. The CDR3 has 12 amino acids.